Listed below are T cell receptor beta chains from one sample, sequenced in a study of shared clonotypes between healthy human individuals. TCRdb's copy holds only in-frame clones and misses some; the assay was immunoSEQ multiplex PCR. This table has approximately 640,000 clones, around 91% appearing once. Sequenced input: memory CD8+ T cells from PBMCs. Source of these receptors: a young man in good health. Some clones in this sample may be carry-over from other donors' samples. Each CDR3 is given without its conserved first and last residue.

V,CDR3
TRBV29-1,SVDLGSREQF
TRBV5-1,ASSPSVRNIQY
TRBV9,ASSLRTGTSNNEQY
TRBV5-1,ASSASLAVYEQY
TRBV19,ASSQQATYEQY
TRBV6-6,ASKHGTEAF
TRBV5-1,ASSQSTVPGNTIY
TRBV11-1,ASSALRGRRTDTQY
TRBV29-1,SAQGTGELF
TRBV4-1,ASSQETGVYGYT
TRBV5-1,ASSQREVTDTQY
TRBV7-8,ASSFMGGSLYEQY
TRBV7-3,ASSYGQGETQY
TRBV4-1,ASSQSDRDGTEAF
TRBV28,ASSPQGRAEQF
TRBV28,ASSFTIPGAYSYNEQF
TRBV4-3,ASSQGTVNQPQH
TRBV4-1,ASSQDGTNTIY
TRBV28,ASSFGLGTAYEQY
TRBV5-4,ASSHRPSSTDTQY
TRBV10-2,ASGWGEGSYEQY
TRBV7-2,ASSLAFRGPLGETQY
TRBV6-1,ASSEVVGGGRGETQY
TRBV7-8,ASSLVTRPGPSGLGEQF
TRBV4-3,ASSQDLGGPANTGELF
TRBV4-2,ASSQKERDYGYT
TRBV11-2,ASSLGLETQY
TRBV27,ASGQLIAYGELF
TRBV4-1,ASSHTTSGANVLT
TRBV7-7,ASSPGRRETQY
TRBV29-1,SVLAGGPDTQY
TRBV29-1,SVKDRGHEQY
TRBV7-7,ASSLGQRDQETQY
TRBV7-8,ASSLRVNEKLF
TRBV19,ASSIGSGSSWSYEQY
TRBV7-9,ASSPMSRSGGVTGELF
TRBV6-6,ASSYSTGETQY